The rows below give T cell receptor beta chains drawn from one sample of a study of blood T cell repertoires in COVID-19. This table comes from immunoSEQ multiplex PCR, and its TCRdb copy is limited to in-frame clones, with some not included. This table holds roughly 40,000 clones, around 84% found once. The material sequenced was peripheral blood. All receptors derive from an older man with acute or convalescent COVID-19. Each CDR3 is given with its conserved first and last residue. Clone size is not always given. Where it is, it says once, few, many or a class for expanded clones.

clone_size v_call cdr3_aa
NA TRBV7-9 CASSIHMNTEAFF
NA TRBV21-1 CASSKVGQQNTEAFF
NA TRBV7-9 CATPQLNISTNEKLFF
NA TRBV9 CASSEGPRDSGNTIYF
NA TRBV6-5 CASSYSKQAGNTIYF
NA TRBV28 CASSTKYRVYEQYF
NA TRBV5-1 CASSSQTGGDDYGYTF
NA TRBV11-2 CASSPSFLQEQFF
NA TRBV11-2 CASSTGTGYGEAFF
once TRBV5-1 CASRREMNTEAFF
few TRBV4-3 CASSPRWEFGPGAFF
NA TRBV9 CASSETGTADNIQYF
NA TRBV5-5 CASSPGTGSNQPQHF
NA TRBV5-6 CASSRRDRGFGYTF
NA TRBV19 CASSPGHGQETQYF
NA TRBV2 CASSATEQPQHF
NA TRBV5-1 CASKREVNTEAFF
NA TRBV5-1 CASSPTGFTGNTIYF